This TCR beta chain was retrieved from a study of CD8+ T cells in alopecia areata listed by TCRdb under 2018. At the level of the whole study: Treated patients were enrolled in an open-label pilot trial of oral tofacitinib at 5 to 10 mg twice daily for moderate-to-severe alopecia areata. In treated patients, disease severity was measured using the SALT score, which gives the percentage of scalp surface area affected. Scalp clonality was compared among normal scalp (n=4), patchy alopecia areata scalp (n=8), and alopecia totalis/universalis scalp (n=8). Tofacitinib-treated patients had biopsies at baseline and at 4 and 24 weeks of treatment, with a later scalp biopsy in several patients. Tofacitinib was administered for 6 to 18 months, and 6 months of follow-up off drug were then conducted to assess delayed response and recurrence. TCRbeta CDR3 regions were amplified by immunoSEQ multiplex PCR using 35 Vbeta forward and 13 Jbeta reverse primers. To study T cell clonal expansion in alopecia areata, the researchers applied high-throughput TCRbeta sequencing to both the C3H/HeJ mouse model and human patients. Human TCRbeta sequencing covered scalp tissue and sorted CD4+ and CD8+ peripheral blood T cells from patchy and totalis/universalis alopecia areata patients and healthy controls. RNA was obtained with the PAXgene miRNA kit for fixed scalp, the miRNeasy kit for PBMCs, and the RNeasy kit for mouse skin. General study outcomes and caveats: Compared with normal scalp, lesional scalp had higher clonality and more expanded CD8+ clones, particularly in alopecia totalis/universalis, a pattern that suggests antigenic drive. TCR sequences shared between patients were less clear than in mice, possibly partly because of HLA diversity in the patient population. Resident alphabeta T cells in normal human skin are also sequenced, complicating scalp TCR repertoire analysis, unlike mouse skin dominated by gammadelta T cells. Because the treated cohort was small and included a single nonresponder, larger studies are needed to assess links between baseline CD8+ expansion and response. Scalp clonality and the number of expanded CD8+ clones among the top 100 scalp clones were significantly decreased by tofacitinib. Many expanded lesional clones persisted in scalp and blood during tofacitinib treatment, which may partly explain relapse after stopping treatment.

Taken from cysteine to phenylalanine, the CDR3 has 11 residues. Just the 33-base CDR3 DNA is kept, in frame starting at base 1. At the junction V is shortened by 0 bases and J by 10 bases, with 5 bases in between. CDR1 is given as SGDLS and CDR2 as YYNGEE, both from the germline V gene. The library relied on the immunoSEQ multiplex PCR assay. RNA was extracted from all samples and reverse transcribed into cDNA as template for TCR sequencing. SuperScript III was used to make first-strand cDNA, primed with a 2:1 mix of oligo-dT and random hexamers. A synthetic immune receptor repertoire was used to assess amplification bias, and residual bias was removed computationally. In the paper's pipeline: Raw reads were preprocessed to remove errors, and CDR3 was defined by IMGT conventions from the conserved cysteine to phenylalanine. Clonality was calculated as 1 minus Shannon entropy normalized by log2 of the number of productive unique TCRs. CD4 or CD8 identity of scalp clones was inferred by cross-referencing scalp TCRbeta sequences with sorted blood CD4 and CD8 repertoires. Held by TCRdb, this immuneACCESS table contains in-frame sequences only and omits some clones. Under half of the omission traces to an unresolved V gene where checked; the cause of the rest is unknown. V, J and clone size are taken as reported in that table, and D and trimming were inferred from the DNA itself. The sample has 130,000 or so clones on record, approximately 90% of them singletons. The ten largest clones represent around 13% of the sample.

On this clone itself: It lacks a known antigen. One base away there is no much larger clone; base qualities are not given.

In light of the paper, this sample's time point label describes: less than five weeks on oral tofacitinib. This sample's treatment or condition label indicates: oral pan-JAK inhibitor, 5-10 mg twice daily. Lesional scalp punch biopsies and peripheral blood were collected from alopecia areata patients. PBMCs were separated by density centrifugation and stained for CD3, CD4 and CD8, after which CD4+ and CD8+ T cells were sorted on a FACSAria. The receptor's source is a human donor with alopecia areata. The chain couples TRBV9 to TRBJ2-1, with no confidently assigned D gene. The source material was CD8+ T cells sorted from blood, sampled at week 4, from a patient treated with tofacitinib. The sequence in DNA is TGTGCCAGCAGCGTAGGAGCCGAGCAGTTCTTC. Translation gives CASSVGAEQFF.